This TCR beta chain is drawn from a study of post-analysis software for immune sequencing data (dated by TCRdb to between 2014 and 2016). General notes on the study: Disease courses on record covered relapsing-remitting, secondary progressive and progressive-relapsing multiple sclerosis, though some patients had no subtype annotation. The patient repertoires were set against under 12 previously published healthy control repertoires from donors whose ages ranged from roughly 6 to 25 years. A subset of samples was prepared in parallel using single-end sample barcoding, then pooled and co-amplified after Illumina adapter ligation. Broader findings and caveats from the paper: Strong co-clustering of samples prepared in the same batch was shown by direct clustering with F measure, prompting a batch-effect correction. Patients showed significantly higher frequencies than controls for five TRBV segments, among them TRBV5-6, TRBV5-1 and TRBV20-1. The multiple sclerosis patient group was slightly younger than the control group. Normalized Chao1 diversity was significantly lower in multiple sclerosis patients than controls, suggesting substantial peripheral T-cell clonal expansion.

Points on this clonotype: Which antigen it targets is not known. This is likely a read error, given that the CDR3 carries no conserved phenylalanine or tryptophan at its end. Because the CDR3's place on the DNA is in doubt, the DNA is left out and the CDR3 is given as listed by TCRdb.

To demonstrate the VDJtools post-analysis software, TCR beta repertoires were profiled from the peripheral blood of 10 to 15 young patients with multiple sclerosis. Multiple sclerosis patients were children and adolescents aged about 6 to 16 years. Library preparation was by PCR. The reads were generated on an Illumina HiSeq 2500. To reduce PCR and sequencing biases, unique molecular identifiers were built into the TCR beta cDNA libraries. Some 500,000 cDNA molecules were obtained per 1 to 10 million input T cells, so each molecule approximated one T cell. The patient libraries were prepared and sequenced with the same protocol used for the earlier healthy control dataset. Within a given batch, samples were prepared together, multiplexed and sequenced on the same HiSeq lane. On the study's bioinformatics: Raw barcoded reads were processed with MIGEC, and single-read molecular identifier groups were discarded before consensus assembly and CDR3 extraction. Clonotype tables were post-analysed with VDJtools, normalizing diversity by down-sampling all datasets to the smallest sample size. To correct batch-related cross-sample contamination, repertoire overlap clustering matched CDR3 amino acid sequences but not nucleotide sequences. Through fastp at Q25 and MiXCR, TCRdb rebuilt clones from the public reads, retaining in-frame beta chains. Each entry merges the rows of one CDR3 protein and shows their most common DNA and genes. The V and J calls shown here were made by TCRdb, not taken from the authors' results. Present in this sample are 400,000 to 500,000 distinct CDR3 sequences, roughly 38% of which were seen just once. About 8% of the sample rests with the top ten.

Termini included, the CDR3 measures 11 amino acids. As encoded in the germline V gene (reference sequence), CDR1 is SEHNR while CDR2 is FQNEAQ. The sequenced sample was blood. The rearranged segments are TRBV7-9 and TRBJ1-2. The receptor comes from a girl aged 2 to 10 with multiple sclerosis. CDR3 protein: CASSYDKAGTC.